The entry that follows covers one T cell receptor beta chain sequence. Residents of about two dozen US areas, aged about 18 to 95 years, made up the participants. Assignments of participants to cohorts depended upon their own reported clinical history. The CDR3 is 16 amino acids. V gave up 4 bases and J gave up 2 bases, with 16 bases separating them. The germline V gene has CDR1 SGHTA and CDR2 FQGTGA. This sample is drawn from a study of blood T cell repertoires in COVID-19. On the study more broadly: There were acute and convalescent COVID-19 samples, and they came from the United States, Italy and Spain.

Original processing notes: Researchers report that nucleated cell counts were estimated from reference gene primer amplification. The table came from immunoSEQ multiplex PCR; TCRdb's copy has only in-frame clones and leaves some out. V, J and clone size are those of that table, while D and trimming were read from the DNA. The table includes a few hundred thousand clones, about 79% detected once. The rearrangement joins TRBV7-3 to TRBJ2-3; possibly TRBD2 for D (6 bases). The origin of this receptor is a middle-aged woman with acute COVID-19. Sequencing was performed on PBMCs or T cells enriched from blood (not recorded which). CDR3 sequence reads: CASSYSGPASTDTQYF. The CDR3 nucleotides read TGTGCCAGCAGCTATAGCGGCCCAGCCTCCACAGATACGCAGTATTTT.